The 31 T cell receptor beta chains below come from one sample, sequenced in a study of blood T cell repertoires in COVID-19. Method: immunoSEQ multiplex PCR; TCRdb's copy keeps in-frame clones and lacks some. The sample yields 200,000 to 250,000 clones, approximately 90% seen once. Sequencing was done on a sample of peripheral blood. Receptors were obtained from a woman aged 50 to 60 with COVID-19, enrolled during active disease.

The chain has TRBV18 and TRBJ2-7; 7 bases match TRBD1. V was pared by 2 bases and J by 7 bases, with 14 bases of the junction left unmatched. The CDR3 loop spans 16 amino acids. The germline V gene has CDR1 KGHSH and CDR2 LQKENI. This chain's CDR3 is CASSPMTGHTPGEQYF. The CDR3 nucleotides are TGTGCCAGCTCACCAATGACAGGGCACACCCCTGGAGAGCAGTACTTC.

This chain links TRBV3-1 (or the pseudogene TRBV3-2) with TRBJ2-5; 8 positions agree with TRBD2. From germline, CDR1 is LGHDT and CDR2 YNNKEL (reference sequence). The V gene end was trimmed by 4 bases and the J gene end by 3 bases; junction bases not matched to a gene: 4. The CDR3 runs 14 residues. For the CDR3, the DNA is TGTGCCAGCAGCCCGCGGGGGGAGAAAGAGACCCAGTACTTC. This translates into CASSPRGEKETQYF.

V is TRBV4-3 and J is TRBJ1-2; tentatively, D is TRBD1 (5 bases). The CDR3 sequence is 15 residues long. The V end was cut by 0 bases, the J end by 2 bases, with 10 bases between. Germline values: CDR1 LGHNA, CDR2 YSLEER. Written as DNA, the CDR3 is TGCGCCAGCAGCCAAGATGGGGCGGGAAACTATGGCTACACCTTC. Translated: CASSQDGAGNYGYTF.

This clone appeared a few times. This chain links TRBV5-1 with TRBJ2-2, with no clear D. Trimming removed 0 bases from V and 6 bases from J, with 9 bases in between. There are 14 residues in the CDR3. Germline V gene lookup returns CDR1 SGHRS and CDR2 YFSETQ. The CDR3 loop is CASSLDHSSGELFF. CDR3 nucleotides: TGCGCCAGCAGCTTGGATCACTCTTCCGGGGAGCTGTTTTTT.

CDR3 DNA sequence: TGTGCCAGCAGCGTCAGACAGGGCCTAACGCAACAGCCCCAGCATTTT. Protein product: CASSVRQGLTQQPQHF. The V call is TRBV5-6, the J call TRBJ1-5; TRBD1 matches 7 bases. The CDR3 has 16 residues. Per germline, CDR1 SGHDT and CDR2 YYEEEE. The trim removed 4 bases at V and 7 bases at J, leaving 14 bases unmatched.

The chain joins TRBV11-3 to TRBJ1-1, with a possible D match to TRBD1 (6 bases). With 3 bases removed from V and 3 bases from J, the gap between germline ends came to 11 bases. The germline CDR1 and CDR2 sequences are SGHNT and YENEEA. The CDR3 loop spans 14 amino acids. The CDR3 DNA follows: TGTGCCAGCAGCTTTTCAGGGGTGGACACTGAAGCTTTCTTT. This translates into CASSFSGVDTEAFF.

Only one count was recorded for this clone. The rearrangement uses TRBV6-6 and TRBJ1-2; 8 nucleotides line up with TRBD1. The CDR3 is 13 amino acids. V dropped 6 bases and J dropped 4; count of bases not matched to a gene: 4. Germline V gives CDR1 MNHNY, CDR2 SVGAGI (reference sequence). The CDR3 loop is CASSPGTGYGYTF. In nucleotides, the CDR3 is TGTGCCAGCAGCCCTGGGACAGGCTATGGCTACACCTTC.

The chain carries TRBV5-4 and TRBJ2-3, with D perhaps matching TRBD2 (6 bases). This CDR3 has 13 amino acids. The germline CDR1 and CDR2 sequences are SGHNT and YYREEE (reference sequence). Trimming removed 6 bases at V and 2 bases at J, with 10 bases between. This CDR3 reads CASTAGSTDTQYF. In DNA, the CDR3 is TGTGCCAGCACGGCGGGGTCCACAGATACGCAGTATTTT.

This chain connects TRBV30 to TRBJ1-4; D is unresolved. With 3 bases removed from V and 5 bases from J, the gap between germline ends came to 16 bases. This CDR3 has 15 amino acids. The germline V gene has CDR1 GTSNPN and CDR2 SVGIG (reference sequence). The CDR3 DNA sequence: TGTGCCTGGAGGCCCGGACTCCTGCCCAATGAAAAACTGTTTTTT. It is translated as CAWRPGLLPNEKLFF.

The chain has TRBV27 and TRBJ1-2; the match to TRBD1 covers 7 bases. Trimming at V came to 2 bases and at J to 2 bases, leaving 5 bases not matched to a gene. This CDR3 region has 15 residues. Per germline, CDR1 MNHEY and CDR2 SMNVEV (reference sequence). The DNA for the CDR3 is TGTGCCAGCAGTTTAAGGGGGCGCCAGAACTATGGCTACACCTTC. Protein product: CASSLRGRQNYGYTF.

DNA of the CDR3: TGTGCCAGCAGCCCTAAACTCCACTACTCCTACGAGCAGTACTTC. Its translation: CASSPKLHYSYEQYF. This sequence joins TRBV2 and TRBJ2-7, with D uncertain. V was shortened by 6 bases and J by 0 bases, with 15 bases between the two germline ends. This CDR3 is 15 amino acids long. Germline-derived CDR1 and CDR2 are SNHLY and FYNNEI.

The rearrangement links TRBV4-2 to TRBJ1-6; D is uncertain. V was trimmed by 4 bases and J by 10 bases, leaving 17 bases between them. This CDR3 contains 15 residues. Germline V CDR1 and CDR2: LGHNA, YNFKEQ. The DNA for the CDR3 is TGTGCCAGCAGCCCGCTGGGCCTGAGTCCCTCACCCCTCCACTTT. Translation: CASSPLGLSPSPLHF.

The chain recombines TRBV7-7 with TRBJ2-5; TRBD1 matches 9 bases. Trimming removed 11 bases from V and 4 bases from J; junction bases left unmatched: 14. The length of the CDR3 is 15 residues. CDR1 is SSHAT and CDR2 is FNYEAQ in the germline V gene (reference sequence). CDR3 nucleotide sequence: TGTGCCGTAGGATTTACAGGGGGCGGGGGAGAGACCCAGTACTTC. Encoded protein: CAVGFTGGGGETQYF.

The rearrangement uses TRBV2 and TRBJ1-1; no definite D call. The CDR3 covers 13 residues. The germline gives CDR1 SNHLY, CDR2 FYNNEI. Between the trimmed V and J ends, which lost 7 bases and 0 bases, there was a span of 9 bases. CDR3 nucleotide sequence: TGTGCCAGCACACGCGGGATGAACACTGAAGCTTTCTTT. This encodes CASTRGMNTEAFF. The full variable domain, in which reference TRBV2 and TRBJ1-1 provide the parts outside the CDR3, is EPEVTQTPSHQVTQMGQEVILRCVPISNHLYFYWYRQILGQKVEFLVSFYNNEISEKSEIFDDQFSVERPDGSNFTLKIRSTKLEDSAMYFCASTRGMNTEAFFGQGTRLTVV.

This clone was picked up one time. The chain links TRBV7-2 to TRBJ1-2; perhaps TRBD1 as D (6 bases). Trimming removed 5 bases from V and 6 bases from J, with 13 bases in between. The germline CDR1 and CDR2 sequences are SGHTA and FQGNSA. This CDR3 contains 13 residues. CDR3 region: CASSLGQSDGYTF. The CDR3 nucleotides are TGTGCCAGCAGCCTAGGACAGTCGGATGGCTACACCTTC.

This clone was counted ten times or more. This rearrangement joins TRBV10-2 to TRBJ1-6; D call uncertain. Trimming took off 2 bases at V and 7 bases at J, with 6 bases between the two ends. The germline V gene has CDR1 WSHSY and CDR2 SAAADI. CDR3 size: 13 residues. The CDR3 protein is CASSEQANSPLHF. The CDR3 DNA reads as TGCGCCAGCAGTGAGCAAGCGAATTCACCCCTCCACTTT.

The rearrangement links TRBV7-6 to TRBJ2-2, with D possibly matching TRBD1 (6 bases). The CDR3 sequence is 17 residues long. Germline CDR1 SGHVS, CDR2 FNYEAQ. V gave up 1 base and J gave up 4 bases, with 16 bases separating them. The CDR3 nucleotides are TGTGCCAGCAGCTTAGGGACAGTCGGGATGCTCACCGGGGAGCTGTTTTTT. Protein product: CASSLGTVGMLTGELFF.

The V gene is TRBV12-2, the J gene TRBJ1-5; TRBD1 is the table's D call and was not checked against the DNA. TRBV12-2 is a pseudogene locus. The CDR3 is 15 amino acids. CDR3 sequence (DNA): TGTGCAAGTCGCTTAGATGGGGACATCAATCAGCCCCAGCATTTT. Its translation: CASRLDGDINQPQHF.

V is TRBV12-3 or TRBV12-4 and J is TRBJ2-5; D is unresolved. This CDR3 is built from 13 residues. V was cut by 7 bases and J by 4 bases, with 13 bases left in between. The CDR3 DNA follows: TGTGCCAGCACCCCAGGTGGTGGAGAGACCCAGTACTTC. This codes for CASTPGGGETQYF.

J is TRBJ2-4 and V is TRBV19; TRBD1 matches 8 bases. The J segment lost 7 bases and the V segment lost 6 bases, leaving 2 bases of the junction unmatched. Germline lookup yields CDR1 LNHDA and CDR2 SQIVND (reference sequence). The CDR3 has 12 residues. CDR3 coding DNA: TGTGCCAGTAGCCGGACAGGGAACATTCAGTACTTC. Protein: CASSRTGNIQYF.

This chain links TRBV11-3 with TRBJ2-7; weak D call: TRBD1 (6 bases). The germline V and J ends were trimmed by 3 bases and 4 bases, with 13 bases remaining between them. CDR1 is SGHNT, CDR2 YENEEA, per germline. The CDR3 totals 14 residues. The CDR3, as DNA: TGTGCCAGCAGCTTCGAACAGGGTGGATACGAGCAGTACTTC. Translation: CASSFEQGGYEQYF.

This clone is a singleton in its sample. The chain recombines TRBV21-1 with TRBJ2-3; the DNA was not compared with TRBD1, the D call given in the table. TRBV21-1 is a pseudogene segment. The CDR3 sequence is 17 residues long. The CDR3 DNA reads as TGTGCCAGCAGCAAAGGTTGGGACAGGGAAATGACAGATACGCAGTATTTT. This gives the protein CASSKGWDREMTDTQYF.

The genes are TRBV25-1 and TRBJ1-1, with TRBD1 matching over 7 bases. Germline loops: CDR1 MGHDK, CDR2 SYGVNS. The J segment lost 6 bases and the V segment lost 6 bases, leaving 4 bases of the junction unmatched. CDR3 length: 12 residues. The chain's CDR3 is CASRTGRAEAFF. Here the CDR3 DNA reads TGTGCCAGCAGGACAGGGCGGGCTGAAGCTTTCTTT.

J is TRBJ1-1 and V is TRBV7-9; D is unresolved. Germline loops: CDR1 SEHNR, CDR2 FQNEAQ (reference sequence). V shed 5 bases and J shed 3 bases, with 25 bases lying between them. The CDR3 runs 18 residues. The CDR3 nucleotides read TGTGCCAGCAGCCCCCACCCGAGGGCGGCTGGTATTTACACTGAAGCTTTCTTT. This encodes CASSPHPRAAGIYTEAFF.

The chain links TRBV19 to TRBJ1-5, with TRBD1 identical over 9 bases. Germline V gene data show CDR1 as LNHDA and CDR2 as SQIVND (reference sequence). The ends lost 4 bases at V and 6 bases at J; junction bases unmatched: 19. This CDR3 is built from 19 residues. CDR3 DNA sequence: TGTGCCAGTAGTAATGCCCCCGGGACAGGGAGGGTAGTATCTCAGCCCCAGCATTTT. This gives the protein CASSNAPGTGRVVSQPQHF.

The chain employs TRBV15 and TRBJ1-2, with D unclear. Per germline, CDR1 LNHNV and CDR2 YYDKDF (reference sequence). The CDR3 is made up of 13 amino acids. V dropped 6 bases and J dropped 7 bases, with 15 bases sitting between them. CDR3 sequence (DNA): TGTGCCACCAGGGGAGAGGGTTACTCTGGCTACACCTTC. This encodes CATRGEGYSGYTF.

This sequence joins TRBV6-2 or TRBV6-3 and TRBJ2-5; unclear D gene. V was clipped by 2 bases and J by 3 bases, with 7 bases between them. CDR1 MNHEY and CDR2 SVGEGT come from the germline V gene. The CDR3 contains 13 residues. This chain's CDR3 is CASSYLAEETQYF. The DNA for the CDR3 is TGTGCCAGCAGTTACCTGGCAGAAGAGACCCAGTACTTC.

The chain links TRBV2 to TRBJ2-7, with D possibly TRBD1 on 6 matching bases. In germline, CDR1 is SNHLY, CDR2 FYNNEI. V was shortened by 10 bases and J by 4 bases, with 20 bases between the two germline ends. CDR3 size: 14 residues. This CDR3 is CATQGNSRLYEQYF. The CDR3 DNA reads TGTGCCACACAGGGCAACAGCCGCTTATACGAGCAGTACTTC.

The chain is built from TRBV7-9 and TRBJ2-4, with D perhaps TRBD1 (6 bases). V lost 5 bases, J lost 0 bases, and 11 bases lay in between. Germline V gene data show CDR1 as SEHNR and CDR2 as FQNEAQ (reference sequence). This CDR3 has 15 amino acids. In DNA, the CDR3 is TGTGCCAGCAGCATACAGGGATCAGCCAAAAACATTCAGTACTTC. Amino acid sequence: CASSIQGSAKNIQYF.

The chain carries TRBV11-2 and TRBJ2-1; tentative D call: TRBD2 (6 bases). The CDR3 runs to 13 residues. Germline V gene lookup returns CDR1 SGHAT and CDR2 FQNNGV. Trimming took 2 bases from V and 10 from J, leaving 12 bases between them. CDR3 region: CASSLPTSWEQFF. The CDR3 coding sequence is TGTGCCAGCAGCTTACCGACTAGTTGGGAGCAGTTCTTC.

The chain employs TRBV19 and TRBJ2-1; TRBD1 agrees at 9 bases. Germline V gene data show CDR1 as LNHDA and CDR2 as SQIVND (reference sequence). The CDR3 is 16 amino acids. Trimming cost V 3 bases and J 1 base; bases outside gene matches: 4. The CDR3: CASSMGTGRSYNEQFF. In DNA, the CDR3 is TGTGCCAGTAGTATGGGGACAGGGCGTTCCTACAATGAGCAGTTCTTC.